This T cell receptor beta chain is from a study of blood T cell repertoires in COVID-19. Study-wide context: The cDNA or gDNA used as material had been derived from T cells, B-cell-depleted T cells, or PBMCs.

Germline V CDR1 and CDR2: SGHRS, YFSETQ. The CDR3 has 13 amino acids. Regarding this clone: Sequence at one end of the junction differs from germline and may be a read error.

TCRdb's table, derived via immunoSEQ multiplex PCR, lists solely in-frame clones and lacks some. The repertoire holds 200,000 to 250,000 clones, with less than 85% as singletons. Sequenced sample: peripheral blood. The rearrangement uses TRBV5-1 and TRBJ1-1; D might be TRBD1 (6 bases). The source is a woman over 75 with acute or convalescent COVID-19. CDR3: CASRPSGGPEAFF. As DNA, the CDR3 is TGCGCCAGCAGGCCTTCGGGGGGCCCTGAGGCTTTCTTT.